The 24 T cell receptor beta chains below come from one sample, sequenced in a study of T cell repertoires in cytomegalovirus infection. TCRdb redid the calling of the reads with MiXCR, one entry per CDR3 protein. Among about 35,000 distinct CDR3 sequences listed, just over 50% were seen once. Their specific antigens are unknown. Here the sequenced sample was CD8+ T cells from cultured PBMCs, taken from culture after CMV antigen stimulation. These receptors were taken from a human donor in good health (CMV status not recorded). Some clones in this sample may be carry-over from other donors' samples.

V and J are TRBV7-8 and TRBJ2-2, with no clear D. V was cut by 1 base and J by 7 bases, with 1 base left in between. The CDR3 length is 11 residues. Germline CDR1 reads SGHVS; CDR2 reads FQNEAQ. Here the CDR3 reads CASSLVGELFF. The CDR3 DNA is TGTGCCAGCAGCTTAGTCGGGGAGCTGTTTTTT.

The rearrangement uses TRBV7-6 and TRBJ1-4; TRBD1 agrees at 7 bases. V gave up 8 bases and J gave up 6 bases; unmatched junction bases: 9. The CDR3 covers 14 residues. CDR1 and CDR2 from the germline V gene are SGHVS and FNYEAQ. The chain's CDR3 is CASLPGTVDEKLFF. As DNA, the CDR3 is TGTGCCAGCCTACCCGGGACAGTTGATGAAAAACTGTTTTTT. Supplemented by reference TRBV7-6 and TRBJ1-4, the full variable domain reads GAGVSQSPRYKVTKRGQDVALRCDPISGHVSLYWYRQALGQGPEFLTYFNYEAQQDKSGLPNDRFSAERPEGSISTLTIQRTEQRDSAMYRCASLPGTVDEKLFFGSGTQLSVL.

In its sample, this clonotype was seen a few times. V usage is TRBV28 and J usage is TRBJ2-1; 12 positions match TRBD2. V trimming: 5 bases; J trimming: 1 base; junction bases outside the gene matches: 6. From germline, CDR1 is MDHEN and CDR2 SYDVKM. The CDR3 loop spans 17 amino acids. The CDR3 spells CASSPLGLAGSYNEQFF. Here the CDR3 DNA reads TGTGCCAGCAGTCCCCTCGGACTAGCGGGATCCTACAATGAGCAGTTCTTC.

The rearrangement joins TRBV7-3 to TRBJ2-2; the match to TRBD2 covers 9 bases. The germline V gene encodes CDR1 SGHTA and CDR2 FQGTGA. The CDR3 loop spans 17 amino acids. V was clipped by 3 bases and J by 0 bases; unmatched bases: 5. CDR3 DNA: TGTGCCAGCAGCTTTTGGGCTAGCGGGACGAACACCGGGGAGCTGTTTTTT. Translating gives CASSFWASGTNTGELFF.

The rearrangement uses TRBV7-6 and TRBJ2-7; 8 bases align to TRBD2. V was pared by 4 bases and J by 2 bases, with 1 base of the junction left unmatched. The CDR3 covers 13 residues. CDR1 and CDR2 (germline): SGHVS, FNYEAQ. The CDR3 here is CASSSGGTYEQYF. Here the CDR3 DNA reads TGTGCCAGCAGCTCGGGGGGGACCTACGAGCAGTACTTC.

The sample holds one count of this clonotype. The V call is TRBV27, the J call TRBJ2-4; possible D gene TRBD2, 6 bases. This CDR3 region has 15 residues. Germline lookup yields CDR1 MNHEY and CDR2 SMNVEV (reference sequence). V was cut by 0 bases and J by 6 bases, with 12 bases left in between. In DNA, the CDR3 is TGTGCCAGCAGTTTATCAGGAGGGGTCGGAAACATTCAGTACTTC. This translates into CASSLSGGVGNIQYF.

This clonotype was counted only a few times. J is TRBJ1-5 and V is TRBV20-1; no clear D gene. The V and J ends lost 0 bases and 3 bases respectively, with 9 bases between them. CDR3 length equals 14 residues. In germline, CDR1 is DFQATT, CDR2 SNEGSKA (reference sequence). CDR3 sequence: CSARDETTNQPQHF. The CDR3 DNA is TGCAGTGCTAGAGATGAGACAACCAATCAGCCCCAGCATTTT.

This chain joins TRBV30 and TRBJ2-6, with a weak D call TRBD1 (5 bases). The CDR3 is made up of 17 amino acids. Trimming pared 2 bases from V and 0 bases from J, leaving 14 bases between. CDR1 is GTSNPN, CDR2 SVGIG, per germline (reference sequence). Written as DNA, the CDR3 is TGTGCCTGGAGTAGGGGAAACCTCCTCTCTGGGGCCAACGTCCTGACTTTC. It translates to CAWSRGNLLSGANVLTF.

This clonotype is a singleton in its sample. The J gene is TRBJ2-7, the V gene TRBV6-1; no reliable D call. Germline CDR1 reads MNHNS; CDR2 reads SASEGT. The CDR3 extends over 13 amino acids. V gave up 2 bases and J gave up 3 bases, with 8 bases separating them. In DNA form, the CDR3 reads TGTGCCAGCAGTGAAATCAGTAACTACGAGCAGTACTTC. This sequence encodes CASSEISNYEQYF.

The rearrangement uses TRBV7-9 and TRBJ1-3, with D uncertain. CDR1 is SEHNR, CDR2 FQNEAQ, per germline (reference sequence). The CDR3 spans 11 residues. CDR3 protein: CLVGSGNTIYF. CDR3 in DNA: TGTTTGGTGGGGTCTGGAAACACCATATATTTT.

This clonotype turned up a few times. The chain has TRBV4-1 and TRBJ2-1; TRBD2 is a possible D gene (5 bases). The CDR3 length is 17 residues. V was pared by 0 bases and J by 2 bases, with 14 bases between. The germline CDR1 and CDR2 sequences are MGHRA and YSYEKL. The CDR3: CASSQETREVPYNEQFF. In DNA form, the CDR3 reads TGCGCCAGCAGCCAAGAAACTAGAGAAGTCCCCTACAATGAGCAGTTCTTC.

CDR3: CATSDPTLKDTQYF. CDR3 DNA sequence: TGTGCCACCAGTGATCCCACACTCAAAGATACGCAGTATTTT. The chain combines TRBV24-1 with TRBJ2-3; no firm D call. Deletions cut 3 bases from V and 5 bases from J, with 11 bases between. CDR3 length equals 14 residues. CDR1 KGHDR and CDR2 SFDVKD come from the germline V gene.

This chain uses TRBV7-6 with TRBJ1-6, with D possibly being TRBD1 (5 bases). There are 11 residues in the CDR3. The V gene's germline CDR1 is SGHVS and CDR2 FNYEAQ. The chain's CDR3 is CATRQNSPLHF. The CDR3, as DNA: TGTGCGACAAGACAGAATTCACCCCTCCACTTT.

The CDR3 nucleotides read TGTGCCAGCAGTTTTAACAGGGGCAATCAGCCCCAGCATTTT. It codes for CASSFNRGNQPQHF. The J gene is TRBJ1-5, the V gene TRBV12-3 or TRBV12-4; D might be TRBD1 (6 bases). CDR3 length equals 14 residues. V lost 3 bases, J lost 2 bases, and 8 bases lay in between.

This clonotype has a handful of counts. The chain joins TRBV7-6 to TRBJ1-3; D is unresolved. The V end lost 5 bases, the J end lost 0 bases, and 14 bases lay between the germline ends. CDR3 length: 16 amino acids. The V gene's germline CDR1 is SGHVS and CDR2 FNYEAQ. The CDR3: CASSTRTDPSGNTIYF. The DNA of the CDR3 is TGTGCCAGCAGCACCCGGACGGACCCCTCTGGAAACACCATATATTTT.

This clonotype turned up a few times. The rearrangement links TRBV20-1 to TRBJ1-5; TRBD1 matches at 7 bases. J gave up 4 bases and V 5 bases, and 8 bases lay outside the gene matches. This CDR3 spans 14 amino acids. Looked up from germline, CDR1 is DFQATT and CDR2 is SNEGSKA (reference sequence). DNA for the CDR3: TGCAGTGCTGGAACGGGACAGTTAAATCAGCCCCAGCATTTT. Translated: CSAGTGQLNQPQHF.

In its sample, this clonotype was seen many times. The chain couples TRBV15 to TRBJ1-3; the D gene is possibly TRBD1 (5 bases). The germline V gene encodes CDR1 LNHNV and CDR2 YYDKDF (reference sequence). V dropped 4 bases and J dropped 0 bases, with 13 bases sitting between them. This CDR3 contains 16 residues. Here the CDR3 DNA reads TGTGCCACCAGCACTCCCACCCAGGGCTCTGGAAACACCATATATTTT. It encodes CATSTPTQGSGNTIYF.

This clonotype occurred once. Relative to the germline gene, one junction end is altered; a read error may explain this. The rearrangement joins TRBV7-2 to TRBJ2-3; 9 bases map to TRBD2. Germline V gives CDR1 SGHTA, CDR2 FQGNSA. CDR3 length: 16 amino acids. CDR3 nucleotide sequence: TGTGCCAGCAGCCCGTTAGCGGGAGTGGGCGCAGATAGGCAGTATTTT. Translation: CASSPLAGVGADRQYF.

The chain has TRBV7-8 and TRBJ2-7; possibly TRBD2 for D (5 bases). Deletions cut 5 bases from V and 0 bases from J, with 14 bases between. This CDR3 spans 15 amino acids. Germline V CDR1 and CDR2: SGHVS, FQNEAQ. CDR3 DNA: TGTGCCAGCAGCAATAAGGAGGAGAGCTCCTACGAGCAGTACTTC. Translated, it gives CASSNKEESSYEQYF. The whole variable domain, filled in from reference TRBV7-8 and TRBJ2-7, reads GAGVSQSPRYKVAKRGQDVALRCDPISGHVSLFWYQQALGQGPEFLTYFQNEAQLDKSGLPSDRFFAERPEGSVSTLKIQRTQQEDSAVYLCASSNKEESSYEQYFGPGTRLTVT.

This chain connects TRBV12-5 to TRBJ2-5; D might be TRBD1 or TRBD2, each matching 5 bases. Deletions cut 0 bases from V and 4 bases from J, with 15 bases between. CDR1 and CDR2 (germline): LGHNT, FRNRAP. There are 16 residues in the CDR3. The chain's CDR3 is CASGLVLGPPTETQYF. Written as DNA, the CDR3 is TGTGCTAGTGGTTTGGTACTGGGACCTCCGACAGAGACCCAGTACTTC.

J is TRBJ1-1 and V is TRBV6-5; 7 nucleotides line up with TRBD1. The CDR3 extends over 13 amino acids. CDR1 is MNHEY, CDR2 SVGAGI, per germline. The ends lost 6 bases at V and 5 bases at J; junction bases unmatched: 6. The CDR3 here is CASRIQGHTEAFF. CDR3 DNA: TGTGCCAGCAGGATACAGGGGCATACTGAAGCTTTCTTT.

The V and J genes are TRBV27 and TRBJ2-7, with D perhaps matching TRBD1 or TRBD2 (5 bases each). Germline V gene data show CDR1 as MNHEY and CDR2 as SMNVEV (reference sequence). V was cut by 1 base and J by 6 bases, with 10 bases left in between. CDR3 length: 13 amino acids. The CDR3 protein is CASSLWGIGEQYF. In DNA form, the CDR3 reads TGTGCCAGCAGTTTATGGGGGATAGGCGAGCAGTACTTC.

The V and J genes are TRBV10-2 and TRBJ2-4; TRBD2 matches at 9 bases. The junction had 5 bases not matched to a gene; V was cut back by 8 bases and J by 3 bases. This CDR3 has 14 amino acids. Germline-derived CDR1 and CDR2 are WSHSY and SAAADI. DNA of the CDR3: TGCGCCAGCGGGCTTAGCGGGGGCAAAAACATTCAGTACTTC. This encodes CASGLSGGKNIQYF.

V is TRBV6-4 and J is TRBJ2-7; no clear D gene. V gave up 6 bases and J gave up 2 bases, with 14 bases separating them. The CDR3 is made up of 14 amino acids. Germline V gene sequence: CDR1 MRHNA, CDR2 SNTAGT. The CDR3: CASRSGRSTYEQYF. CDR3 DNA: TGTGCCAGCAGGTCTGGACGGTCAACCTACGAGCAGTACTTC.